Listed below are T cell receptor beta chains from one sample, sequenced in a study of blood T cell repertoires in COVID-19. The table came from immunoSEQ multiplex PCR; TCRdb's copy has only in-frame clones and leaves some out. The sample lists about 60,000 clones, 83% occurring once. Sequenced sample: peripheral blood. The receptors stem from a man in his fifties or sixties with COVID-19, enrolled during active disease. Both conserved end residues are part of each CDR3. Each record gives: CDR3 DNA, CDR3 protein, D gene, V gene, clone size, J gene. The D gene is left open where the match is weak. Some rows have no size entry. The others give once, few or many, or a class for an expanded clone.

TGTGCCAGCAGCGAGACACGTCTGGGGGGAGAGACCCAGTACTTC | CASSETRLGGETQYF | - | TRBV9 | - | TRBJ2-5
TGTGCCAGCCTGAGCTTGGGGGGGGCAGACACCGGGGAGCTGTTTTTT | CASLSLGGADTGELFF | - | TRBV7-8 | - | TRBJ2-2
TGCGCCAGCAGTGATCGACAGGGAAACACTGAAGCTTTCTTT | CASSDRQGNTEAFF | TRBD1 | TRBV10-2 | - | TRBJ1-1
TGTGCCAGCAGCCAAGGGGGGCGGACGAACACTGAAGCTTTCTTT | CASSQGGRTNTEAFF | - | TRBV3-1/TRBV3-2 | - | TRBJ1-1
TGTGCCCATAGTCGGACAGCCCAAGAGACCCAGTACTTC | CAHSRTAQETQYF | - | TRBV27 | - | TRBJ2-5
TGCAGTGTGACAGGGGCATCTGGCTACACCTTC | CSVTGASGYTF | TRBD1 | TRBV20-1 | - | TRBJ1-2
TGTGCCAGCTCACCAAGGGAGAGGAATGGCTACACCTTC | CASSPRERNGYTF | - | TRBV18 | - | TRBJ1-2
TGTGCCTCCCGGACAGGCCAAACTAGCAATCAGCCCCAGCATTTT | CASRTGQTSNQPQHF | TRBD1 | TRBV19 | - | TRBJ1-5
TGTGCCAGCAGCTTTATGCGGGACACTGAAGCTTTCTTT | CASSFMRDTEAFF | - | TRBV7-3 | - | TRBJ1-1
TGCGCCAGCAGCCAAGAGGGGGGACTAACGTTTCGCGAGCAGTACTTC | CASSQEGGLTFREQYF | TRBD2 | TRBV4-1 | - | TRBJ2-7
TGTGCCAGCAGCCCCCGCCTAGCGGGAGCCGGAGATACGCAGTATTTT | CASSPRLAGAGDTQYF | TRBD2 | TRBV7-3 | - | TRBJ2-3
TGTGCCACCTCGGGACTAGCGGGGGAAAAGACCCAGTACTTC | CATSGLAGEKTQYF | TRBD2 | TRBV24-1 | - | TRBJ2-5
TGCAGCGCTAAGAGAGGACAGGGAGGAGGCTACACCTTC | CSAKRGQGGGYTF | TRBD1 | TRBV29-1 | few | TRBJ1-2